The rows below give T cell receptor beta chains drawn from one sample of a study of blood T cell repertoires in COVID-19. This table comes from immunoSEQ multiplex PCR, and its TCRdb copy is limited to in-frame clones, with some not included. This sample has hundreds of thousands of clones, with more than 75% found just once. The sample consisted of peripheral blood. The receptors here all came from a woman aged 45-60 years with COVID-19, enrolled during active disease. Both conserved end residues are part of each CDR3. D genes are given only for firm matches. Clone size is stated in some rows and not others, as once, few, many or a class when expanded.

TGTGCCAGTAGTTTCCGGGACAGGGTTTATGGCTACACCTTC CASSFRDRVYGYTF TRBJ1-2 TRBD1 TRBV19 NA
TGTGCCAGCAACGACGGGTGGGTGGTACTGAACTATGGCTACACCTTC CASNDGWVVLNYGYTF TRBJ1-2 NA TRBV6-6 NA
TGTGCCAGCAGCTCCCCGACAGGGGTGGGCAATCAGCCCCAGCATTTT CASSSPTGVGNQPQHF TRBJ1-5 TRBD1 TRBV7-8 NA
TGTGCCAGCAGCCCGGGACTGATTAGCAATGAAAAACTGTTTTTT CASSPGLISNEKLFF TRBJ1-4 NA TRBV14 NA
TGTGCCAGCAGTTACGTGGAGGGGACCATTCAGTACTTC CASSYVEGTIQYF TRBJ2-4 NA TRBV6-5 NA
TGTGCCAGTAGTGGCAGGGATCTTCCCTATGGCTACACCTTC CASSGRDLPYGYTF TRBJ1-2 NA TRBV19 NA
TGTGCCAGTAGTACATCGATCCTACCAGGGACTGAAGCTTTCTTT CASSTSILPGTEAFF TRBJ1-1 NA TRBV19 NA
TGTGCCAGCAGCTTAGCTTTTGCGGGGTACAATGAGCAGTTCTTC CASSLAFAGYNEQFF TRBJ2-1 NA TRBV7-2 few
TGTGCCAGCAGCTTAGGTAGCGGGAGGTTCTCCTACGAGCAGTACTTC CASSLGSGRFSYEQYF TRBJ2-7 TRBD2 TRBV7-9 NA
TGCGCCAGCAGCCCACGGCCGGGCGGGGTGAACACTGAAGCTTTCTTT CASSPRPGGVNTEAFF TRBJ1-1 NA TRBV5-1 few
TGTGCCAGCAGCTTACTAGCAGGCAATAAAGAGACCCAGTACTTC CASSLLAGNKETQYF TRBJ2-5 NA TRBV11-3 NA
TGTGCCAGCAGCTTAGGGCAGTTTGACATTCAGTACTTC CASSLGQFDIQYF TRBJ2-4 NA TRBV11-2 NA
TGTGCCAGCAGTTCCGGGGGGGGCTCTTCCTACAATGAGCAGTTCTTC CASSSGGGSSYNEQFF TRBJ2-1 TRBD2 TRBV28 NA
TGTGCCAGCAGCTTAGGGCTAGCGGGTCATTATGAGCAGTTCTTC CASSLGLAGHYEQFF TRBJ2-1 TRBD2 TRBV7-8 NA
TGCGCCAGCAGCTTCACTAGCTGGGATGAGACCCAGTACTTC CASSFTSWDETQYF TRBJ2-5 NA TRBV5-1 NA
TGTGCCACCAGCAGAGATCCGGGGAATAGCAATCAGCCCCAGCATTTT CATSRDPGNSNQPQHF TRBJ1-5 NA TRBV15 NA
TGTGCCAGCAGACTAAGCGGGACAATCTATGGCTACACCTTC CASRLSGTIYGYTF TRBJ1-2 NA TRBV3-1/TRBV3-2 NA
TGTGCCAGCAACCGAGGGAGAGGGTTAGCGGGCTACACCTTC CASNRGRGLAGYTF TRBJ1-2 NA TRBV6-4 NA
TGTGCCAGCAGCAACCATAGAGAAGCTTTCTTT CASSNHREAFF TRBJ1-1 NA TRBV11-3 NA
TGTGCCACCAGCAGAGAACAGGCAAATGAAAAACTGTTTTTT CATSREQANEKLFF TRBJ1-4 NA TRBV15 NA
TGTGCCTGGAAAAATCAACAGGGGGCTGGGGCCAACGTCCTGACTTTC CAWKNQQGAGANVLTF TRBJ2-6 TRBD1 TRBV30 once
TGCGCCAGCAGCTTGGGGACAGGGCTTAGTGGCTACACCTTC CASSLGTGLSGYTF TRBJ1-2 TRBD1 TRBV5-1 NA
TGTGCCAGCAGCGCCCAGGACTTGAACACCGGGGAGCTGTTTTTT CASSAQDLNTGELFF TRBJ2-2 NA TRBV9 NA
TGTGCCAGCAGCGCAGACAGGGGATCCTACGAGCAGTACTTC CASSADRGSYEQYF TRBJ2-7 TRBD1 TRBV13 NA
TGTGCCAGCAGCCTAAGGGGTAGTGGAAGACCGAACACCGGGGAGCTGTTTTTT CASSLRGSGRPNTGELFF TRBJ2-2 NA TRBV9 NA
TGTGCCAGCAGCCAAGTTGGGGGCATAGGCACTGAAGCTTTCTTT CASSQVGGIGTEAFF TRBJ1-1 NA TRBV4-2 once
TGTGCCAGCAGCCAAGGGACTGGGGGGAAAAAACTGTTTTTT CASSQGTGGKKLFF TRBJ1-4 NA TRBV3-1/TRBV3-2 NA
TGTGCCAGCAGCTCGGGACATACCAACACCGGGGAGCTGTTTTTT CASSSGHTNTGELFF TRBJ2-2 NA TRBV7-9 NA
TGTGCCAGTTGGGCTAGCGGGAGTTCCTACAATGAGCAGTTCTTC CASWASGSSYNEQFF TRBJ2-1 TRBD2 TRBV19 NA
TGTGCCAGCAGCCAAGGGGGCGGCAATCAGCCCCAGCATTTT CASSQGGGNQPQHF TRBJ1-5 TRBD1 TRBV28 NA
TGCGCCAGCAGCTTGGACTCAAACATTCAGTACTTC CASSLDSNIQYF TRBJ2-4 NA TRBV5-1 NA
TGTGCCACCTACTCGACTAGCGCGCCCGAGCAGTACTTC CATYSTSAPEQYF TRBJ2-7 TRBD2 TRBV15 NA
TGTGCCACCAGTGATTATGGCAGGGGAGCTGGGGCCAACGTCCTGACTTTC CATSDYGRGAGANVLTF TRBJ2-6 NA TRBV24-1 NA
TGTGCCAGCAGCCAAGAATCAGATCAGCCCCAGCATTTT CASSQESDQPQHF TRBJ1-5 NA TRBV7-8 once
TGTGCCAGCAGCCCCAGGCCGACTAGCGGGAGGCGTTACAATGAGCAGTTCTTC CASSPRPTSGRRYNEQFF TRBJ2-1 TRBD2 TRBV11-2 NA
TGTGCCAGCAGTTCAGGGACGCGGGACGCAGATACGCAGTATTTT CASSSGTRDADTQYF TRBJ2-3 NA TRBV5-4 NA
TGTGCCACCGGGGCGGTCGCCTACAATGAGCAGTTCTTC CATGAVAYNEQFF TRBJ2-1 NA TRBV15 once
TGTGCCAGCAGCATCGGGACAGCTAACTATGGCTACACCTTC CASSIGTANYGYTF TRBJ1-2 TRBD1 TRBV7-9 NA
TGTGCCAGCAGCCAAGATCGGTTCACTAGCGGGTGGGCCGGGGAGCTGTTTTTT CASSQDRFTSGWAGELFF TRBJ2-2 TRBD2 TRBV3-1/TRBV3-2 NA
TGCAGTGCCCCCGCTAACTATGGCTACACCTTC CSAPANYGYTF TRBJ1-2 NA TRBV20-1 NA
TGTGCCATCAGTGACCCGAGCGGCAGCGGGAATAACGAGCAGTACTTC CAISDPSGSGNNEQYF TRBJ2-7 TRBD2 TRBV10-3 few
TGTGCCAGTAGTGACCGGGTCTTAAATAGCAATCAGCCCCAGCATTTT CASSDRVLNSNQPQHF TRBJ1-5 NA TRBV19 NA
TGTGCCTGGAGTGGACTAGCGGTTAGCACAGATACGCAGTATTTT CAWSGLAVSTDTQYF TRBJ2-3 TRBD2 TRBV30 NA